Listed below are T cell receptor beta chains from one sample, sequenced in a study of post-analysis software for immune sequencing data. TCRdb re-derived calls from the PCR reads in MiXCR, one entry per CDR3 protein. The data contain 400,000 to 500,000 distinct CDR3 sequences, about 39% of them singletons. Sequenced: blood. Receptors originate from a girl aged 2 to 10 with multiple sclerosis. CDR3s include the opening cysteine and the closing phenylalanine or tryptophan. The D gene is left open where the match is weak. The size field is filled for only some rows; it gives once, few, many or a size class.

v_gene: TRBV12-3/TRBV12-4
j_gene: TRBJ2-3
d_gene: NA
abundance: NA
CDR3nt: TGTGCCCGCAGTCCTCCTAGCTGGGGCACGGATACGCAGTATTTT
CDR3aa: CARSPPSWGTDTQYF

v_gene: TRBV28
j_gene: TRBJ2-7
d_gene: NA
abundance: NA
CDR3nt: TGTGCCAGCAATCCCCTGGTTGGTTACTCCTACGAGCAGTACTTC
CDR3aa: CASNPLVGYSYEQYF

v_gene: TRBV7-2
j_gene: TRBJ1-4
d_gene: NA
abundance: few
CDR3nt: TGTGCCAGCAGCCCGCGGGACGGTGAAAAACTGTTTTTT
CDR3aa: CASSPRDGEKLFF

v_gene: TRBV20-1
j_gene: TRBJ2-1
d_gene: TRBD1
abundance: few
CDR3nt: TGCAGTGGACAGGGTAGGAATGAGCAGTTCTTC
CDR3aa: CSGQGRNEQFF

v_gene: TRBV10-3
j_gene: TRBJ2-4
d_gene: NA
abundance: once
CDR3nt: TGTGCCATCAGTGAGTGGGGCCAGGATAAGATAGCCAAAAACATTCTGTACTTC
CDR3aa: CAISEWGQDKIAKNILYF

v_gene: TRBV28
j_gene: TRBJ2-7
d_gene: NA
abundance: NA
CDR3nt: TGTGCCAGCAGGGAAGTGGACTCCTACAATGAGCAGTACTTC
CDR3aa: CASREVDSYNEQYF

v_gene: TRBV5-1
j_gene: TRBJ2-1
d_gene: NA
abundance: NA
CDR3nt: TGCGCCAGCAGCTTACTGGACTTGAGCTCCTACAATGAGCAGTTCTTC
CDR3aa: CASSLLDLSSYNEQFF

v_gene: TRBV20-1
j_gene: TRBJ1-1
d_gene: NA
abundance: few
CDR3nt: TGCAGTGCGCGGAAGAACACTGAAGCTTTCTTT
CDR3aa: CSARKNTEAFF

v_gene: TRBV7-3
j_gene: TRBJ2-3
d_gene: NA
abundance: NA
CDR3nt: TGTGCCAGCAGCTTGGAACCCACAGATACGCAGTATTTT
CDR3aa: CASSLEPTDTQYF

v_gene: TRBV12-3/TRBV12-4
j_gene: TRBJ1-4
d_gene: NA
abundance: NA
CDR3nt: TGTGCCAGCAGTTTTCAAGATCCCAGCAGGGAAAAACTGTTTTTT
CDR3aa: CASSFQDPSREKLFF

v_gene: TRBV6-5
j_gene: TRBJ2-1
d_gene: NA
abundance: NA
CDR3nt: TGTGCCAGCAGTAAAGGATGGCCAACGTACAATGAGCAGTTCTTC
CDR3aa: CASSKGWPTYNEQFF

v_gene: TRBV9
j_gene: TRBJ1-1
d_gene: NA
abundance: NA
CDR3nt: TGTGCCAGCAGCGTACTGGGGGCAGATACTGAAGCTTTCTTT
CDR3aa: CASSVLGADTEAFF

v_gene: TRBV12-5
j_gene: TRBJ2-7
d_gene: TRBD2
abundance: NA
CDR3nt: TGTGCTAGTGGTTTGGTACTCGGACTAGCGGAATCCTACGAGCAGTACTTC
CDR3aa: CASGLVLGLAESYEQYF

v_gene: TRBV11-2
j_gene: TRBJ2-5
d_gene: TRBD2
abundance: NA
CDR3nt: TGTGCCAGCAGACCGACCGGGACTAGCCTTAGTAGAGAGACCCAGTACTTC
CDR3aa: CASRPTGTSLSRETQYF

v_gene: TRBV29-1
j_gene: TRBJ1-1
d_gene: TRBD1
abundance: few
CDR3nt: TGCAGCGCACGACAGGGAAACATGAACACTGAAGCTTTCTTT
CDR3aa: CSARQGNMNTEAFF

v_gene: TRBV11-2
j_gene: TRBJ2-1
d_gene: TRBD2
abundance: NA
CDR3nt: TGTGCCAGCAGCTTTTCCCGGCTAGCGGGGGGGCCTGGTTATGAGCAGTTCTTC
CDR3aa: CASSFSRLAGGPGYEQFF

v_gene: TRBV9
j_gene: TRBJ2-1
d_gene: NA
abundance: NA
CDR3nt: TGTGCCAGCAGCGTAGAAGGGTACTACAATGAGCAGTTCTTC
CDR3aa: CASSVEGYYNEQFF

v_gene: TRBV20-1
j_gene: TRBJ1-1
d_gene: NA
abundance: NA
CDR3nt: TGCAGTGCTAGGAAAGACAGCCTGAACACTGAAGCTTTCTTT
CDR3aa: CSARKDSLNTEAFF

v_gene: TRBV20-1
j_gene: TRBJ2-3
d_gene: TRBD2
abundance: NA
CDR3nt: TGCAGTGCTAGCCTACTAGCGGGAGGGGAGGATACGCAGTATTTT
CDR3aa: CSASLLAGGEDTQYF

v_gene: TRBV20-1
j_gene: TRBJ2-1
d_gene: NA
abundance: NA
CDR3nt: TGCAGTGCTAGAGCTACGGACAGCACCAATAAGCAGTTCTTC
CDR3aa: CSARATDSTNKQFF

v_gene: TRBV29-1
j_gene: TRBJ2-3
d_gene: TRBD1
abundance: many
CDR3nt: TGCAGCGTACTACAGGGGGTGGATACGCAGTATTTT
CDR3aa: CSVLQGVDTQYF

v_gene: TRBV12-3/TRBV12-4
j_gene: TRBJ1-2
d_gene: TRBD1
abundance: large
CDR3nt: TGTGCCAGCAGTGGGGGGACAGGCCGCATCTATGGCTACACCTTC
CDR3aa: CASSGGTGRIYGYTF

v_gene: TRBV20-1
j_gene: TRBJ2-5
d_gene: NA
abundance: few
CDR3nt: TGCAGTGCTAGAGAGTCGGAGGGCCATGGAGAGACCCAGTACTTC
CDR3aa: CSARESEGHGETQYF

v_gene: TRBV5-1
j_gene: TRBJ2-7
d_gene: TRBD2
abundance: NA
CDR3nt: TGCGCCAGCCGTAGCGGGTACTCCTACGAGCAGTACTTC
CDR3aa: CASRSGYSYEQYF

v_gene: TRBV27
j_gene: TRBJ2-7
d_gene: NA
abundance: NA
CDR3nt: TGTGCCAGCAGTTTAACAGCGAATCACTACGAGCAGTACTTC
CDR3aa: CASSLTANHYEQYF

v_gene: TRBV7-2
j_gene: TRBJ2-7
d_gene: NA
abundance: few
CDR3nt: TGTGCCAGCAGCCCAATGAACCACGAGCAGTACTTC
CDR3aa: CASSPMNHEQYF

v_gene: TRBV7-2
j_gene: TRBJ1-2
d_gene: NA
abundance: NA
CDR3nt: TGTGCCAGCAGCTTTTACAGGGATGATGGCTACACCTTC
CDR3aa: CASSFYRDDGYTF

v_gene: TRBV4-1
j_gene: TRBJ2-5
d_gene: TRBD2
abundance: NA
CDR3nt: TGCGCCAGCAGCCAAGAAGCTGCTAGCGGGGGGGAGACCCAGTACTTC
CDR3aa: CASSQEAASGGETQYF

v_gene: TRBV20-1
j_gene: TRBJ2-3
d_gene: TRBD2
abundance: few
CDR3nt: TGCAGTGCTCTTGACCCTGGACTAGCGGGGAAGGCTAGTACAGATACGCAGTATTTT
CDR3aa: CSALDPGLAGKASTDTQYF

v_gene: TRBV12-3/TRBV12-4
j_gene: TRBJ1-1
d_gene: NA
abundance: NA
CDR3nt: TGTGCCAGCGCTTTAAACACTGAAGCTTTCTTT
CDR3aa: CASALNTEAFF

v_gene: TRBV20-1
j_gene: TRBJ1-5
d_gene: NA
abundance: NA
CDR3nt: TGCAGTGCTAGAGAGGCCAGGGGAAACTATTTCAATCAGCCCCAGCATTTT
CDR3aa: CSAREARGNYFNQPQHF